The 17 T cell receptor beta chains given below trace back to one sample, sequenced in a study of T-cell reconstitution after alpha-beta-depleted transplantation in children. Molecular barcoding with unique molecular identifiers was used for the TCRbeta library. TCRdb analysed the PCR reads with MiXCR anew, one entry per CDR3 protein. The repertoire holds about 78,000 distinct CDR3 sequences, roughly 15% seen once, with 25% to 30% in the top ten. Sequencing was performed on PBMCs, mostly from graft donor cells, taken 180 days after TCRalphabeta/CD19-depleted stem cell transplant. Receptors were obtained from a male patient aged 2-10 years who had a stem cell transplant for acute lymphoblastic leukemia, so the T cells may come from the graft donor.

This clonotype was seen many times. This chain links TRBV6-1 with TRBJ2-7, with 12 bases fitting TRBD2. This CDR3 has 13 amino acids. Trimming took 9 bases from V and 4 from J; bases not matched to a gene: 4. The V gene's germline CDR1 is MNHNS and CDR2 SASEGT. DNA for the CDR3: TGTGCCAGTGGACTAGCGGGACGGTACGAGCAGTACTTC. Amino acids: CASGLAGRYEQYF.

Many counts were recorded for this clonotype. CDR3 in DNA: TGTGCCAGCAGTTTCGGGACAGCGAACACCGGGGAGCTGTTTTTT. This sequence encodes CASSFGTANTGELFF. This sequence joins TRBV12-3 or TRBV12-4 and TRBJ2-2; 7 positions agree with TRBD1. The CDR3 length is 15 residues. Trimming took 3 bases from V and 0 from J; bases not matched to a gene: 1.

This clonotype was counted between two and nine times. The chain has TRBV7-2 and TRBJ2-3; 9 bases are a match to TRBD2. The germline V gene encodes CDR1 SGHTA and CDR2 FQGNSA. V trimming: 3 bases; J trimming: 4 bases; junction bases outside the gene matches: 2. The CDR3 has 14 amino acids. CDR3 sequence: CASSFSGRPDTQYF. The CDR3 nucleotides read TGTGCCAGCAGCTTTAGCGGGAGACCAGATACGCAGTATTTT.

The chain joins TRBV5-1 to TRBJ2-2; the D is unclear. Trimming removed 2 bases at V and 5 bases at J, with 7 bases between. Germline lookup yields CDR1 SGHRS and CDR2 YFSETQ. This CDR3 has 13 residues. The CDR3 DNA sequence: TGCGCCAGCAGCTTTATAGAAACCGGGGAGCTGTTTTTT. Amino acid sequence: CASSFIETGELFF.

The DNA of the CDR3 is TGTGCCAGCAGTCAACAGACAGGGGACGAGCAGTACTTC. It codes for CASSQQTGDEQYF. The V and J genes are TRBV7-2 and TRBJ2-7; 8 nucleotides line up with TRBD1. CDR1 is SGHTA and CDR2 is FQGNSA in the germline V gene. The length of the CDR3 is 13 residues. V shed 6 bases and J 5 bases; nucleotides not matched to a gene: 6.

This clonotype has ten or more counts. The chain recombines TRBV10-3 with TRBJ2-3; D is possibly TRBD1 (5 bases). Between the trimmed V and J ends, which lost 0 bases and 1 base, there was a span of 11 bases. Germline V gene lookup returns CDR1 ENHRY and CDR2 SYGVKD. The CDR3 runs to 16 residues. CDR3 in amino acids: CAISESGRVGTDTQYF. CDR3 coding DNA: TGTGCCATCAGTGAGTCTGGCAGGGTGGGCACAGATACGCAGTATTTT.

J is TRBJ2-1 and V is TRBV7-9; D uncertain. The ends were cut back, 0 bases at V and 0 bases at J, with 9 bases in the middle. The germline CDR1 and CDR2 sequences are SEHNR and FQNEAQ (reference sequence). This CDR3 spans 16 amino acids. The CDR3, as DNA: TGTGCCAGCAGCTTAGCCTACCGGAGCTCCTACAATGAGCAGTTCTTC. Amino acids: CASSLAYRSSYNEQFF.

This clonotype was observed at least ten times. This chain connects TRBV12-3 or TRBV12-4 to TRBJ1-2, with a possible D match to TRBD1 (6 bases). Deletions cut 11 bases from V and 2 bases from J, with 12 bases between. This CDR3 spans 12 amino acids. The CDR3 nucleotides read TGTGCCGGGGCCAGGGGAAACTATGGCTACACCTTC. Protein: CAGARGNYGYTF.

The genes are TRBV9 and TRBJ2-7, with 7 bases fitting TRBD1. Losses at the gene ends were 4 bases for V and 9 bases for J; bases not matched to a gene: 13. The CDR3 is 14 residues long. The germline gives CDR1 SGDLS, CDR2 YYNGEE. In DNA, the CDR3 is TGTGCCAGCAGCCCCGGGGACAGCGTACGATTGCAGTACTTC. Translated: CASSPGDSVRLQYF.

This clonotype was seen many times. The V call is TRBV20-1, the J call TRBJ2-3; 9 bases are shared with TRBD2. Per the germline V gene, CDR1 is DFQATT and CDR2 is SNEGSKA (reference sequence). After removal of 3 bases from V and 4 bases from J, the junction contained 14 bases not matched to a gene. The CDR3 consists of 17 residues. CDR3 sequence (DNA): TGCAGTGCTAGGAAGGGTAGCGGGGGAACTGGAGCAGATACGCAGTATTTT. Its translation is CSARKGSGGTGADTQYF.

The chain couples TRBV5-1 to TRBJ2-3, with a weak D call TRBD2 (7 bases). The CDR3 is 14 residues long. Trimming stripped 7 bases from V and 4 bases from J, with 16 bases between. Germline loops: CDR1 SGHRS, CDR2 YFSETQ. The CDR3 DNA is TGCGCCAGCTGTATCCGGGGGGCCGCAGATACGCAGTATTTT. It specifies CASCIRGAADTQYF.

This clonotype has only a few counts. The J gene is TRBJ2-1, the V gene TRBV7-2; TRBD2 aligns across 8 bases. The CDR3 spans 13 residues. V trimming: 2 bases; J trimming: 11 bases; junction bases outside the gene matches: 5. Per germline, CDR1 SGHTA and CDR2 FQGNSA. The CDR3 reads CASSLFLAGQQFF. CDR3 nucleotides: TGTGCCAGCAGCTTATTTTTAGCGGGGCAGCAGTTCTTC.

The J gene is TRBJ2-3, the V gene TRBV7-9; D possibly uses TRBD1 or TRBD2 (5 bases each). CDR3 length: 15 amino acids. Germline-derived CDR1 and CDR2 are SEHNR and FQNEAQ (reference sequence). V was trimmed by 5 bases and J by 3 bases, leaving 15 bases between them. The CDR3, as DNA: TGTGCCAGCAGCCGAACGAGGGGCGGGACAGATACGCAGTATTTT. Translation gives CASSRTRGGTDTQYF.

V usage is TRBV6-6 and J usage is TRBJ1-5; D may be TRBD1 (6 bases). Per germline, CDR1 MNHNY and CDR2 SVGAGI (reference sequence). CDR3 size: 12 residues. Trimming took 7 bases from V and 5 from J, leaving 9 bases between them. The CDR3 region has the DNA TGTGCCAGCAAAGGGGGGGATCAGCCCCAGCATTTT. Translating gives CASKGGDQPQHF.

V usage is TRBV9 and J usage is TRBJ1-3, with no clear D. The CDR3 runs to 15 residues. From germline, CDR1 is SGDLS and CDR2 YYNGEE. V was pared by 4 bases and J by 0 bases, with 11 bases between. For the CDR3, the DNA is TGTGCCAGCAGCCCACTCGGGGTCTCTGGAAACACCATATATTTT. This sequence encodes CASSPLGVSGNTIYF.

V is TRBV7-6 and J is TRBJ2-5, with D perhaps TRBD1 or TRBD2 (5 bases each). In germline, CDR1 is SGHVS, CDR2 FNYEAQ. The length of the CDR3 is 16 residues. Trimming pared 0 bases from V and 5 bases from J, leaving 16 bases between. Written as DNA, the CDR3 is TGTGCCAGCAGCTTAGCTACTGTGGGGGTTAGGGAGACCCAGTACTTC. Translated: CASSLATVGVRETQYF.

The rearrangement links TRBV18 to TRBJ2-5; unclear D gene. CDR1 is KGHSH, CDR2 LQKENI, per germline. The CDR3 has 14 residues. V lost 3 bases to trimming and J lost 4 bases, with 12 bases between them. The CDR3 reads CASSPPMGAETQYF. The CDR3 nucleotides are TGTGCCAGCTCACCGCCTATGGGCGCAGAGACCCAGTACTTC.